This is a list of T cell receptor beta chains from one sample in a study of blood T cell repertoires in COVID-19. Sequencing was performed with immunoSEQ multiplex PCR; in TCRdb, only in-frame clones are kept and a portion is missing. The table records around 30,000 clones, approximately 67% of them present only once. The specimen sequenced was peripheral blood. All receptors derive from a human donor in a cohort sampled during active COVID-19. CDR3s include the opening cysteine and the closing phenylalanine or tryptophan. Fields, in order: V gene, D gene, J gene, clone size, CDR3 DNA, CDR3 protein. D genes are given only for firm matches. Clone size appears in some rows only: once, few, many, or a class for an expanded clone.

V gene: TRBV18
D gene: -
J gene: TRBJ1-6
clone size: -
CDR3 DNA: TGTGCCAGCTCCGCGGCGCAGAATAATTCACCCCTCCACTTT
CDR3 protein: CASSAAQNNSPLHF

V gene: TRBV3-1/TRBV3-2
D gene: -
J gene: TRBJ2-1
clone size: few
CDR3 DNA: TGTGCCAGCAGCCCGGACCCGGACTTGATTAATGAGCAGTTCTTC
CDR3 protein: CASSPDPDLINEQFF

V gene: TRBV12-3/TRBV12-4
D gene: -
J gene: TRBJ1-1
clone size: -
CDR3 DNA: TGTGCCAGTTCTCCAGGGTTCGACACTGAAGCTTTCTTT
CDR3 protein: CASSPGFDTEAFF

V gene: TRBV7-9
D gene: TRBD1
J gene: TRBJ1-2
clone size: -
CDR3 DNA: TGTGCCAGCAGCGGACAGGGTAGCTATGGCTACACCTTC
CDR3 protein: CASSGQGSYGYTF

V gene: TRBV5-1
D gene: TRBD1
J gene: TRBJ1-2
clone size: -
CDR3 DNA: TGCGCCAGCAGCCCTGGGACAGCATCCCTTAACTATGGCTACACCTTC
CDR3 protein: CASSPGTASLNYGYTF

V gene: TRBV28
D gene: TRBD2
J gene: TRBJ2-1
clone size: -
CDR3 DNA: TGTGCCAGCGGTGGACTAGCGGGAGTGAAGCAGTTCTTC
CDR3 protein: CASGGLAGVKQFF

V gene: TRBV13
D gene: TRBD1
J gene: TRBJ2-7
clone size: few
CDR3 DNA: TGTGCCAGCAGCTTAGGGGGACAGGGGAGGATGTACGAGCAGTACTTC
CDR3 protein: CASSLGGQGRMYEQYF

V gene: TRBV7-9
D gene: -
J gene: TRBJ2-5
clone size: few
CDR3 DNA: TGTGCCAGCAGCTTGTCAGGGCAAGAGACCCAGTACTTC
CDR3 protein: CASSLSGQETQYF

V gene: TRBV7-2
D gene: -
J gene: TRBJ2-5
clone size: -
CDR3 DNA: TGTGCCAGCAGCTTAGTACAAGAGACCCAGTACTTC
CDR3 protein: CASSLVQETQYF

V gene: TRBV29-1
D gene: -
J gene: TRBJ2-1
clone size: few
CDR3 DNA: TGCAGCGCCGAGAGTGCCGGGGACTCCTACAATGAGCAGTTCTTC
CDR3 protein: CSAESAGDSYNEQFF

V gene: TRBV2
D gene: -
J gene: TRBJ2-5
clone size: few
CDR3 DNA: TGTGCCAGCAGTGCGCCACAACGTCTAGCGCAAGAGACCCAGTACTTC
CDR3 protein: CASSAPQRLAQETQYF

V gene: TRBV5-7
D gene: TRBD1
J gene: TRBJ1-2
clone size: -
CDR3 DNA: TGTGCCAGCAGCTTGGGGGTCTTGGACAGGGGGTACGGCTACACCTTC
CDR3 protein: CASSLGVLDRGYGYTF

V gene: TRBV21-1
D gene: -
J gene: TRBJ1-5
clone size: -
CDR3 DNA: TGTGCCAGCAGCAAGCGTTTCCGGAGTGTTGGCAATCAGCCCCAGCATTTT
CDR3 protein: CASSKRFRSVGNQPQHF

V gene: TRBV7-9
D gene: TRBD1
J gene: TRBJ2-4
clone size: once
CDR3 DNA: TGTGCCGGGGCACGGACAGGGGTCAAAAACATTCAGTACTTC
CDR3 protein: CAGARTGVKNIQYF

V gene: TRBV4-1
D gene: TRBD2
J gene: TRBJ2-3
clone size: -
CDR3 DNA: TGCGCCAGCAGCCAAGATCAGTGGCTGGCTAGCGGGGGGAGCACAGATACGCAGTATTTT
CDR3 protein: CASSQDQWLASGGSTDTQYF

V gene: TRBV7-2
D gene: TRBD1
J gene: TRBJ2-2
clone size: -
CDR3 DNA: TGTGCCAGCAGGGACAGGGCGAACACCGGGGAGCTGTTTTTT
CDR3 protein: CASRDRANTGELFF

V gene: TRBV4-1
D gene: -
J gene: TRBJ1-5
clone size: many
CDR3 DNA: TGCGCCAGCAGCCAAGACGGGGGGAGGGATCAGCCCCAGCATTTT
CDR3 protein: CASSQDGGRDQPQHF

V gene: TRBV15
D gene: TRBD1
J gene: TRBJ2-7
clone size: -
CDR3 DNA: TGTGCCACCAGCAGAGGGACAGGGGGCCTACGAGGGCAGTACTTC
CDR3 protein: CATSRGTGGLRGQYF

V gene: TRBV7-9
D gene: -
J gene: TRBJ1-4
clone size: -
CDR3 DNA: TGTGCCAGCAGCAAACAGGGTGGTATGGGTGAAAAACTGTTTTTT
CDR3 protein: CASSKQGGMGEKLFF

V gene: TRBV5-1
D gene: TRBD1
J gene: TRBJ1-6
clone size: few
CDR3 DNA: TGCGCCAGCAGCCCGTCGACAGGGCAAGGGTCACCCCTCCACTTT
CDR3 protein: CASSPSTGQGSPLHF

V gene: TRBV21-1
D gene: -
J gene: TRBJ2-7
clone size: -
CDR3 DNA: TGTGCCAGCAGCCTCTCGGTAGAGGGAGTTCCCTACGAGCAGTACTTC
CDR3 protein: CASSLSVEGVPYEQYF

V gene: TRBV11-3
D gene: TRBD2
J gene: TRBJ2-2
clone size: few
CDR3 DNA: TGTGCCAGCAGCCCAGGCGGACTAGCGATGGACACCGGGGAGCTGTTTTTT
CDR3 protein: CASSPGGLAMDTGELFF

V gene: TRBV2
D gene: -
J gene: TRBJ2-5
clone size: few
CDR3 DNA: TGTGCCAGCAGGCCTCAGGGGGAGGCCCAGTACTTC
CDR3 protein: CASRPQGEAQYF

V gene: TRBV4-1
D gene: TRBD2
J gene: TRBJ2-5
clone size: -
CDR3 DNA: TGCGCCAGCAGCCAAGGGTCCCTAGCGGGGGGTCAAGAGACCCAGTACTTC
CDR3 protein: CASSQGSLAGGQETQYF

V gene: TRBV7-3
D gene: TRBD2
J gene: TRBJ2-1
clone size: few
CDR3 DNA: TGTGCCAGCAGCTTACTAGCGGGAGAGGTGTACAATGAGCAGTTCTTC
CDR3 protein: CASSLLAGEVYNEQFF

V gene: TRBV6-5
D gene: -
J gene: TRBJ1-1
clone size: -
CDR3 DNA: TGTGCCAGCAGGTCACCGTCGGACACTGAAGCTTTCTTT
CDR3 protein: CASRSPSDTEAFF

V gene: TRBV7-9
D gene: TRBD1
J gene: TRBJ1-2
clone size: few
CDR3 DNA: TGTGCCAGCAGCCCATCTAACAGGGGTGGTGGCTACACCTTC
CDR3 protein: CASSPSNRGGGYTF

V gene: TRBV10-3
D gene: -
J gene: TRBJ2-5
clone size: -
CDR3 DNA: TGTGCCATCAGTGACGGTAGCTTGGAGACCCAGTACTTC
CDR3 protein: CAISDGSLETQYF

V gene: TRBV3-1/TRBV3-2
D gene: -
J gene: TRBJ1-4
clone size: -
CDR3 DNA: TGTGCCAGCAGCCTCCGGACCGACCGCTGGGAGGCTAATGAAAAACTGTTTTTT
CDR3 protein: CASSLRTDRWEANEKLFF

V gene: TRBV3-1/TRBV3-2
D gene: -
J gene: TRBJ1-6
clone size: -
CDR3 DNA: TGTGCCAGCAGCCATCCCGGGACACTGAATTCACCCCTCCACTTT
CDR3 protein: CASSHPGTLNSPLHF

V gene: TRBV7-2
D gene: TRBD2
J gene: TRBJ2-2
clone size: -
CDR3 DNA: TGTGCCAGCAGCTTCGGGGGACTAGCGGGGGCCGGGGAGCTGTTTTTT
CDR3 protein: CASSFGGLAGAGELFF

V gene: TRBV7-9
D gene: TRBD1
J gene: TRBJ1-1
clone size: -
CDR3 DNA: TGTGCCAGCAGCGTCGGACAGGGGAGAACTGAAGCTTTCTTT
CDR3 protein: CASSVGQGRTEAFF

V gene: TRBV6-6
D gene: TRBD1
J gene: TRBJ1-1
clone size: -
CDR3 DNA: TGTGCCAGCAGTTTCTCACAGGGGCGTAACACTGAAGCTTTCTTT
CDR3 protein: CASSFSQGRNTEAFF

V gene: TRBV20-1
D gene: TRBD2
J gene: TRBJ2-1
clone size: -
CDR3 DNA: TGCAGTGCTGGACTAGCTGGGGGCCAGTTCTTC
CDR3 protein: CSAGLAGGQFF

V gene: TRBV9
D gene: -
J gene: TRBJ2-1
clone size: once
CDR3 DNA: TGTGCCAGCAGCGTAGTCTCAGGAGGTAATGAGCAGTTCTTC
CDR3 protein: CASSVVSGGNEQFF

V gene: TRBV11-2
D gene: -
J gene: TRBJ1-1
clone size: -
CDR3 DNA: TGTGCCAGCAGCCCACAGGGATTGAACACTGAAGCTTTCTTT
CDR3 protein: CASSPQGLNTEAFF

V gene: TRBV7-2
D gene: TRBD1
J gene: TRBJ2-5
clone size: -
CDR3 DNA: TGTGCCAGCAGCATAAATACAGGGGGTCGACTAGGGTACGAGACCCAGTACTTC
CDR3 protein: CASSINTGGRLGYETQYF

V gene: TRBV3-1/TRBV3-2
D gene: -
J gene: TRBJ1-6
clone size: -
CDR3 DNA: TGTGCTAATGACAGGACGTCACCCCTCCACTTT
CDR3 protein: CANDRTSPLHF

V gene: TRBV29-1
D gene: -
J gene: TRBJ1-1
clone size: -
CDR3 DNA: TGCAGCGTTGGTCAGGTGAACACTGAAGCTTTCTTT
CDR3 protein: CSVGQVNTEAFF

V gene: TRBV19
D gene: -
J gene: TRBJ2-2
clone size: -
CDR3 DNA: TGTGCCAGTAGTAGAGCCGGGGAGCTGTTTTTT
CDR3 protein: CASSRAGELFF

V gene: TRBV5-5
D gene: -
J gene: TRBJ1-3
clone size: -
CDR3 DNA: TGTGCCAGCAGCTTGGGGAGGAACTCTGGAAACACCATATATTTT
CDR3 protein: CASSLGRNSGNTIYF

V gene: TRBV9
D gene: -
J gene: TRBJ2-7
clone size: -
CDR3 DNA: TGTGCCAGCAGCCCCCGTAATAGCGCCGAGCAGTACTTC
CDR3 protein: CASSPRNSAEQYF

V gene: TRBV19
D gene: TRBD2
J gene: TRBJ2-3
clone size: -
CDR3 DNA: TGTGCCAGTAGTTCTCGGACTAGCGGGACCTCAGATACGCAGTATTTT
CDR3 protein: CASSSRTSGTSDTQYF

V gene: TRBV5-1
D gene: -
J gene: TRBJ2-1
clone size: -
CDR3 DNA: TGCGCCAGCAGCTTGGCTCTCGATGAGCAGTTCTTC
CDR3 protein: CASSLALDEQFF